This TCR beta chain was obtained from a study of T-cell reconstitution after alpha-beta-depleted transplantation in children. This clonotype was observed a few times. Its antigen remains unknown. The CDR3 totals 15 residues. Trimming removed 3 bases at V and 6 bases at J, with 15 bases between. CDR1 is MGHRA and CDR2 is YSYEKL in the germline V gene. Points from the study as a whole: Reportedly, alpha-beta T cells present about two months post-transplant originated from several hundred expanded clones of graft origin. Newly generated T cells supplied most T-cell counts and diversity one year post-transplant.

TCRbeta library preparation incorporated unique molecular identifiers. Using its own MiXCR run on the PCR reads, TCRdb lists one record per CDR3 protein. The data show 700,000 or so distinct CDR3 sequences, 13% seen once. The TCR comes from a girl aged 2 to 9 with congenital amegakaryocytic thrombocytopenia, due to receive a stem cell transplant. The sequencing here drew on PBMCs, taken before TCRalphabeta/CD19-depleted stem cell transplant. This chain uses TRBV4-1 with TRBJ2-1; perhaps D is TRBD1 or TRBD2 (5 bases each). CDR3 region: CASSQPGRNSNEQFF. CDR3 coding DNA: TGCGCCAGCAGCCAGCCGGGACGAAACAGCAATGAGCAGTTCTTC.